The sequence of this TCR beta chain was determined in a study of blood T cells in healthy people across ages. Study-wide findings and caveats: Naive CD4+ cells and diversity were both higher in long-lived donors than in aged donors.

Using a J-beta primer mix together with a sample-barcoded 5' primer, a second PCR was run for about 6 to 12 cycles. A single record per CDR3 protein comes from TCRdb applying MiXCR to the 5' RACE reads. The repertoire includes roughly 1.4 million distinct CDR3 sequences, 55% to 75% of them detected once, and 5.5% to 8% sits in the top ten. In the case of this clonotype: Its target is unknown.

Germline V lookup: CDR1 DFQATT, CDR2 SNEGSKA (reference sequence). The CDR3 spans 12 residues. Total RNA was extracted at no less than 6 micrograms per sample. The V gene is TRBV20-1, the J gene TRBJ2-3; possible D gene TRBD1, 6 bases. This clonotype was obtained from a man younger than 35 in good health. The sample consisted of blood. CDR3 residues: CSRGSGTDTQYF. CDR3 bases: TGCAGCAGGGGCTCGGGCACAGATACGCAGTATTTT.